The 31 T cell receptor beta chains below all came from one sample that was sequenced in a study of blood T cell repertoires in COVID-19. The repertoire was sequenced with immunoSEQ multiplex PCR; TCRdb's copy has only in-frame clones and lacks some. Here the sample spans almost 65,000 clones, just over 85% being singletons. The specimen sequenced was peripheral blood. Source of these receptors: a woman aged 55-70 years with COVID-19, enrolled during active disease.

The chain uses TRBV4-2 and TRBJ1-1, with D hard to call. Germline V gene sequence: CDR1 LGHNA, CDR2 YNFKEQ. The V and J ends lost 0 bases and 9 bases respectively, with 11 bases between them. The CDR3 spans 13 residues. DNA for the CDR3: TGTGCCAGCAGCCAAGACGGCGGGCAGAAAGCTTTCTTT. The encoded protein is CASSQDGGQKAFF.

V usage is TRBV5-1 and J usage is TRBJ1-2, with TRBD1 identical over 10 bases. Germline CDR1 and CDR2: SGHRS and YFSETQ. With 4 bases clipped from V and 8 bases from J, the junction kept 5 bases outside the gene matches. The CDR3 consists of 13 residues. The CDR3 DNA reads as TGCGCCAGCAGCCCGGGGACAGGGGACGGCTACACCTTC. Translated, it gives CASSPGTGDGYTF. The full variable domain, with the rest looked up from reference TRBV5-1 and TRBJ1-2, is KAGVTQTPRYLIKTRGQQVTLSCSPISGHRSVSWYQQTPGQGLQFLFEYFSETQRNKGNFPGRFSGRQFSNSRSEMNVSTLELGDSALYLCASSPGTGDGYTFGSGTRLTVV.

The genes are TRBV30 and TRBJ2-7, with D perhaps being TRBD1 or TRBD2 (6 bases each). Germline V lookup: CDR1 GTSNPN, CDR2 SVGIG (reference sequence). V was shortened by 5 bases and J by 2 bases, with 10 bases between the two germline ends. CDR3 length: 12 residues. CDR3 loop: CAWGGTTYEQYF. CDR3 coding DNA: TGTGCCTGGGGGGGGACAACCTACGAGCAGTACTTC.

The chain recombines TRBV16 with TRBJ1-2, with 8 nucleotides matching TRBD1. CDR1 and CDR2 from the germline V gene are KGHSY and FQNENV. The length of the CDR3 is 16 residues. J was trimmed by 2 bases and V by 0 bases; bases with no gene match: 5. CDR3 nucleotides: TGTGCCAGCAGCCAATCGTTACAGGGGGGCAACTATGGCTACACCTTC. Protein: CASSQSLQGGNYGYTF.

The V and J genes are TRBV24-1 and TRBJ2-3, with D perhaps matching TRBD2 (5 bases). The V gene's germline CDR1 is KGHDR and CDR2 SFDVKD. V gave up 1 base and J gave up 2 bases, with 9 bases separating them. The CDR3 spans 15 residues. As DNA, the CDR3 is TGTGCCACCAGTGATTTCAGCGGCCCCACAGATACGCAGTATTTT. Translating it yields CATSDFSGPTDTQYF.

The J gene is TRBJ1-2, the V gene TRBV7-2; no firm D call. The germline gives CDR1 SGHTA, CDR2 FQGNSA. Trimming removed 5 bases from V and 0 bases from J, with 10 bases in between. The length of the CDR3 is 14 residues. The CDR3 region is CASSLDGANYGYTF. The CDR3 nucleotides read TGTGCCAGCAGCCTGGACGGGGCTAACTATGGCTACACCTTC.

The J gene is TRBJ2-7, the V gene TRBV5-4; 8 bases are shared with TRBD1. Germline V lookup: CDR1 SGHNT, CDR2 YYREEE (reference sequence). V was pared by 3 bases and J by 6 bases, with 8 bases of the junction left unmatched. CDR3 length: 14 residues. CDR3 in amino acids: CASSYGQGNGEQYF. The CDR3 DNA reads TGTGCCAGCAGCTACGGACAGGGAAACGGCGAGCAGTACTTC.

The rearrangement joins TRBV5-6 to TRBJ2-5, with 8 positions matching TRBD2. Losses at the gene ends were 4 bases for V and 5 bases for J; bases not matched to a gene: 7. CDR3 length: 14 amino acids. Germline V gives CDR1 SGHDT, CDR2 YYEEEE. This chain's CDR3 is CASSKTREGETQYF. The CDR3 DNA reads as TGTGCCAGCAGCAAAACTCGGGAGGGCGAGACCCAGTACTTC.

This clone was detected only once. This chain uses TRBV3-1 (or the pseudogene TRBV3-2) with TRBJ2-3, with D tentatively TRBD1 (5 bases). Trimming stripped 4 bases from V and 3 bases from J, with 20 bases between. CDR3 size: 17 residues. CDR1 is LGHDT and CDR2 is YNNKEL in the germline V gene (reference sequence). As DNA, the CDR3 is TGTGCCAGCAGCCCAGGGTCCCGGAGAGGTATAACAGATACGCAGTATTTT. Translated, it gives CASSPGSRRGITDTQYF.

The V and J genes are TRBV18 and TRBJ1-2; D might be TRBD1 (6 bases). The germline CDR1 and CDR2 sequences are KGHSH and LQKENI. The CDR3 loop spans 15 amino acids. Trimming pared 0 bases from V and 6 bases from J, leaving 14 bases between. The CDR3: CASSPPGIKGDGYTF. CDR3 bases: TGTGCCAGCTCACCACCGGGCATAAAGGGGGATGGCTACACCTTC.

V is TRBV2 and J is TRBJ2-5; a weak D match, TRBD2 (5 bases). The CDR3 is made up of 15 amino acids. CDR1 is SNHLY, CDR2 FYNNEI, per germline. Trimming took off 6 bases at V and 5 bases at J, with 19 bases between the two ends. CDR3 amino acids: CASRELEGGVETQYF. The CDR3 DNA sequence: TGTGCCAGCAGGGAGCTAGAGGGCGGAGTGGAGACCCAGTACTTC.

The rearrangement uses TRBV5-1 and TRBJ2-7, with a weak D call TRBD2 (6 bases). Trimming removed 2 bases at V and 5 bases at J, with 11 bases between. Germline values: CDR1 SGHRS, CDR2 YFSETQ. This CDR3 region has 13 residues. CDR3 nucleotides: TGCGCCAGCAGCTTCGGGGCGGGGAACGAGCAGTACTTC. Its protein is CASSFGAGNEQYF.

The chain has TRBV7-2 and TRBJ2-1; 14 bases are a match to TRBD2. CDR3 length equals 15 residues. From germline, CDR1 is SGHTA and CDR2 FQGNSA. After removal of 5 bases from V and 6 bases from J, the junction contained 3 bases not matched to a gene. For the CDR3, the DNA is TGTGCCAGCAGCCCGGGACTAGCGGGAGCCAATGAGCAGTTCTTC. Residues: CASSPGLAGANEQFF.

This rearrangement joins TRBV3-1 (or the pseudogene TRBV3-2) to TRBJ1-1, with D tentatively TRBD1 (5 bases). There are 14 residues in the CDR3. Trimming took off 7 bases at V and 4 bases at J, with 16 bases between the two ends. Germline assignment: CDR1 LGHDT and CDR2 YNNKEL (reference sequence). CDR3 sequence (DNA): TGTGCCAGCACCTTTGGGCAAAGGGGCACTGAAGCTTTCTTT. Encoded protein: CASTFGQRGTEAFF.

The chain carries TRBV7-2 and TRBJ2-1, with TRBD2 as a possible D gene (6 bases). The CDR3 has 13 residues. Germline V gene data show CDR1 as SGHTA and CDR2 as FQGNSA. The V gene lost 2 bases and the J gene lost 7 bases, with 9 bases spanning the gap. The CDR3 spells CASSLNRENEQFF. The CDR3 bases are TGTGCCAGCAGCTTAAATCGGGAGAATGAGCAGTTCTTC.

The chain's CDR3 is CASSESDSGRNFAEQFF. Here the CDR3 DNA reads TGCGCCAGCAGTGAGTCTGATAGCGGGAGAAATTTCGCTGAGCAGTTCTTC. V usage is TRBV10-1 and J usage is TRBJ2-1, with 9 bases lining up with TRBD2. Germline values: CDR1 WNHNN, CDR2 SYGVQD (reference sequence). The V and J ends lost 0 bases and 9 bases, in that order; junction bases with no gene match: 12. This CDR3 region has 17 residues.

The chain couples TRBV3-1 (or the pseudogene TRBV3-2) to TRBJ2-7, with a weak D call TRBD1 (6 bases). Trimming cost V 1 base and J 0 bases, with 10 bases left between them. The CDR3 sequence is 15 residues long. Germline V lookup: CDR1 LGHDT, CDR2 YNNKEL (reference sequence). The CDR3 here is CASSQAGTHSYEQYF. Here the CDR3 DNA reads TGTGCCAGCAGCCAAGCCGGGACACACTCCTACGAGCAGTACTTC.

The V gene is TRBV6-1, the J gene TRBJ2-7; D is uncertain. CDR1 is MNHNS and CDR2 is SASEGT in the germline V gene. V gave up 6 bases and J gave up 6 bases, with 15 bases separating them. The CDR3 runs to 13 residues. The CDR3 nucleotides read TGTGCCAGCAGCTCCCCCGAACTTTTCGAGCAGTACTTC. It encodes CASSSPELFEQYF.

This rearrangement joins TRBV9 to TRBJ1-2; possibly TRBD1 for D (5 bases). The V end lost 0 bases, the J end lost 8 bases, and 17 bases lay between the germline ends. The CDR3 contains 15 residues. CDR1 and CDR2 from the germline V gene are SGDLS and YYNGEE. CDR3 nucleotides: TGTGCCAGCAGCGTAGAAACAGGACCCCTGGGCGGCTACACCTTC. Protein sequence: CASSVETGPLGGYTF.

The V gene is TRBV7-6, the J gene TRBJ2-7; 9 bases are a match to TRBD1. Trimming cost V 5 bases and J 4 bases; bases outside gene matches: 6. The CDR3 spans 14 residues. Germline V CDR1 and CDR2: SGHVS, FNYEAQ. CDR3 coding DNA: TGTGCCAGCAGCCGCGGGGACAGGGCGTACGAGCAGTACTTC. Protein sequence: CASSRGDRAYEQYF.

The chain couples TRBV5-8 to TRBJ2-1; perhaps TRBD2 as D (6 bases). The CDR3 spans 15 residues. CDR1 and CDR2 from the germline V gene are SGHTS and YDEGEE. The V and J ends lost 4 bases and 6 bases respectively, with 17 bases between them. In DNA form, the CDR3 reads TGTGCCAGCAGCGAACCCGGGACTTCGTCCAATGAGCAGTTCTTC. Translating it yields CASSEPGTSSNEQFF. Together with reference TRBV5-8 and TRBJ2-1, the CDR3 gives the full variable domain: EAGVTQSPTHLIKTRGQQATLRCSPISGHTSVYWYQQALGLGLQFLLWYDEGEERNRGNFPPRFSGRQFPNYSSELNVNALELEDSALYLCASSEPGTSSNEQFFGPGTRLTVL.

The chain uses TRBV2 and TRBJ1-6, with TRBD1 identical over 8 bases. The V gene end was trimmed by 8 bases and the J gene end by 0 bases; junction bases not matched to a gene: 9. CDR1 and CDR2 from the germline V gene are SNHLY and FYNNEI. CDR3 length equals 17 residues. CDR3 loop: CASYGTGDSSYNSPLHF. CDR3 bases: TGTGCCAGCTACGGGACAGGAGACAGCTCCTATAATTCACCCCTCCACTTT.

The CDR3 nucleotides read TGTGCCAGCAGCTTAGATCAACGGGAGGGCGGGTTACAGACCCAGTACTTC. This gives the protein CASSLDQREGGLQTQYF. The V gene is TRBV11-3, the J gene TRBJ2-5, with TRBD2 identical over 8 bases. V trimming: 0 bases; J trimming: 6 bases; junction bases outside the gene matches: 12. Per germline, CDR1 SGHNT and CDR2 YENEEA. This CDR3 has 17 residues. The variable domain in full, with the rest retrieved from reference TRBV11-3 and TRBJ2-5, is EAGVVQSPRYKIIEKKQPVAFWCNPISGHNTLYWYLQNLGQGPELLIRYENEEAVDDSQLPKDRFSAERLKGVDSTLKIQPAELGDSAVYLCASSLDQREGGLQTQYFGPGTRLLVL.

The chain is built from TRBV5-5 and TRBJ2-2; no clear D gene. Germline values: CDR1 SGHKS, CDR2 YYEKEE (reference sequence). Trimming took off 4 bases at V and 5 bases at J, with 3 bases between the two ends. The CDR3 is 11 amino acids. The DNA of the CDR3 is TGTGCCAGCAGCCCGACCGGGGAGCTGTTTTTT. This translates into CASSPTGELFF.

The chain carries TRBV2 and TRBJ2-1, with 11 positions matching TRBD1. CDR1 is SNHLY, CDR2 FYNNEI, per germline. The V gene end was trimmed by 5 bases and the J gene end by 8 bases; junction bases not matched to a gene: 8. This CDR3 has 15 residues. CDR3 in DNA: TGTGCCAGCAGTCCCCGGGACAGGGGGTCCGATGAGCAGTTCTTC. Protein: CASSPRDRGSDEQFF. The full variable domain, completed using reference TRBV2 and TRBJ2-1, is EPEVTQTPSHQVTQMGQEVILRCVPISNHLYFYWYRQILGQKVEFLVSFYNNEISEKSEIFDDQFSVERPDGSNFTLKIRSTKLEDSAMYFCASSPRDRGSDEQFFGPGTRLTVL.

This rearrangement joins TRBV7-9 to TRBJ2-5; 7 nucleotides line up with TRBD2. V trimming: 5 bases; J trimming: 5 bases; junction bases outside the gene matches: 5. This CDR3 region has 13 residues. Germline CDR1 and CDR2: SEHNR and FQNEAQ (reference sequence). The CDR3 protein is CASSRGAGETQYF. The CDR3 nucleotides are TGTGCCAGCAGCCGGGGAGCGGGGGAGACCCAGTACTTC.

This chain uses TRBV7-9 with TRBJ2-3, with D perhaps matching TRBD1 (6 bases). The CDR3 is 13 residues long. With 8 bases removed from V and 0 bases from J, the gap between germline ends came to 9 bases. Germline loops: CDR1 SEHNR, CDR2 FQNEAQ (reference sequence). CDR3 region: CASSGVSTDTQYF. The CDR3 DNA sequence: TGTGCCAGCTCAGGGGTCAGCACAGATACGCAGTATTTT.

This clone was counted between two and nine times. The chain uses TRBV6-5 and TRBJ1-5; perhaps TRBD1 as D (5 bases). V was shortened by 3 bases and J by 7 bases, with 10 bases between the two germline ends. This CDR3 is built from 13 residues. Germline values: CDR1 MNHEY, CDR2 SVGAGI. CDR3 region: CASSYQGGQPQHF. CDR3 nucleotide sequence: TGTGCCAGCAGTTATCAGGGAGGACAGCCCCAGCATTTT.

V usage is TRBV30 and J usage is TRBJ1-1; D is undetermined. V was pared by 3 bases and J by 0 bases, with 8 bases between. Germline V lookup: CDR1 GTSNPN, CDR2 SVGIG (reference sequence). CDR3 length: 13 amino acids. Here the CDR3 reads CAWSPIMNTEAFF. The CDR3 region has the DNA TGTGCCTGGAGCCCTATAATGAACACTGAAGCTTTCTTT.

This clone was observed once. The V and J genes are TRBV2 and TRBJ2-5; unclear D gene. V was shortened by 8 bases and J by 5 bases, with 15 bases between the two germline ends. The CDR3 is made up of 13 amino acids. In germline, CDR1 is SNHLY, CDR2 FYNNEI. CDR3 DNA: TGTGCCAGCGAGAACCAAGCCGAGGAGACCCAGTACTTC. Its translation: CASENQAEETQYF.

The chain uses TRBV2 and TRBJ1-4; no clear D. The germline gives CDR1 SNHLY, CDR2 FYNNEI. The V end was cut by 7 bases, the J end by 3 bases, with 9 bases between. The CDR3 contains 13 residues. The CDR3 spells CASTPRANEKLFF. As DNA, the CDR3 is TGTGCCAGCACACCTCGGGCTAATGAAAAACTGTTTTTT.